The sequence of this T cell receptor beta chain was determined in a study of T cells in Graves' hyperthyroidism and ophthalmopathy. TCR beta CDR3 region amplification was performed from RNA transcripts. A first-round RT-PCR of the TCR CDR3 used the HTBI primer set. TCRdb itself ran the multiplex PCR reads through MiXCR, one entry per CDR3 protein. This table has about 640,000 distinct CDR3 sequences, 20% to 25% appearing once. Findings of the study overall: Most thyroid clonotypes that were expanded above 0.001 also turned up in blood.

This clonotype was seen only a few times. Its antigen is not identified. CDR3 size: 16 residues. The trim removed 5 bases at V and 5 bases at J, leaving 11 bases unmatched. Germline V lookup: CDR1 SGHTA, CDR2 FQGTGA. The study left out patients who had uncontrolled infection, other autoimmune disease, pregnancy or lactation. Clinical symptoms, serum thyroxine, TRAb, thyroid ultrasound and orbital computed tomography informed diagnoses. Using 9.5 to 10 ml of fresh peripheral blood, PBMCs were prepared. The source material was blood. The TCR originated in a man aged 25 to 40 with Graves' ophthalmopathy. The chain recombines TRBV7-3 with TRBJ2-1; TRBD1 agrees at 8 bases. CDR3 coding DNA: TGTGCCAGCAGCCCTAATCAGGGGGCCGGTGACAATGAGCAGTTCTTC. This encodes CASSPNQGAGDNEQFF.